The subject of this entry is one T cell receptor (beta chain). Its cognate antigen has yet to be identified. Per-base qualities were not stored, and no clone one base away is much larger. At the junction V is shortened by 1 base and J by 6 bases, with 16 bases in between. From the cysteine through the phenylalanine, the CDR3 covers 17 amino acids. Just CDR3 DNA is preserved here, 51 bases in frame from base 1. CDR1 and CDR2, per the germline V gene, are SGHTA and FQGNSA. Donors were healthy HIV-negative adults with no recently reported acute infections or vaccinations. Only Caucasian adults living in Nashville, Tennessee, USA were represented among the donors. Magnetic negative selection was used to enrich CD4+ T cells, after which naive cells were positively selected on CD45RA and the negative fraction became the memory subset. Blood was obtained by leukapheresis, after which PBMCs were separated by Ficoll-Histopaque density gradient centrifugation and cryopreserved in liquid nitrogen vapor phase. Purity and quantity of every magnetically sorted T cell population were checked by analytical flow cytometry. Genomic DNA was isolated from each sorted fraction and quantified by UV absorbance on a Nanodrop 2000c.

This specimen belongs to a study of shared clonotypes between healthy human individuals (dated by TCRdb to the early 2020s). For the wider study: The cohort included three men and a couple of women between 18 and 49 years of age. For each donor, three plates each were used for CD4 naive and CD4 memory, two plates were used for CD8 naive, and one plate was used for CD8 memory. To estimate repertoire size and how much clonotype sharing occurs between individuals, the study deeply sequenced the blood TCR repertoires of a handful of healthy adults. To increase sequencing depth and limit assay-specific biases, different laboratories used diverse techniques to prepare libraries and sequence TCR repertoires. Leukapheresis yielded between about 0.85 and 9 billion PBMCs per donor. Summary of the overall study and its limitations: Sampling was restricted to blood, and TCR repertoires in tissue are likely to differ from TCR repertoires in blood. Because the study included only a small number of donors, the genetic and exposure-history diversity represented was limited. Rarefaction of sorted-subset datasets indicated incomplete sequencing despite the large sequencing depth. When a few donors were compared, the shared fraction of clonotypes was approximately 5% for naive CD4, about 4% for naive CD8, 2.3% for memory CD4, and 0.35% to 0.4% for memory CD8. Larger estimated clonotype richness was generally found for naive subsets than for memory subsets. Higher generation probabilities were observed for clonotypes shared by all four sorted-subset donors than for non-shared clonotypes. Pairwise subsampling led to the expectation that sequencing depth would affect the degree of clonotype sharing among donors.

Using the deep immunoSEQ assay, TCR CDR3 regions were amplified from genomic DNA by multiplex PCR. For each cell subset, the extracted genomic DNA was distributed evenly across all wells of several immunoSEQ 96-well plates, and each plate served as one replicate. For sorted subsets, 150 to 250 ng genomic DNA, equal to about 30,000 T cell genomes, was loaded into each replicate PCR. Purified libraries were measured with a Qubit 3.0 fluorometer, size-checked on a Bioanalyzer 2100, and measured again with the KAPA Library Quantification kit. A separate single-read 150-cycle Illumina NextSeq 550 flow cell was used to sequence each immunoSEQ 96-well plate. Concerning the study's data processing: The immunoSEQ output contained only junctional sequences without quality scores, so filtering could not match that applied to full-length reads. To assign V/J genes and CDR3, sequences were annotated using PyIR, a Python wrapper for IgBLAST v1.9, with IMGT germline references. Reads were filtered out if the reads had weak V/J assignments (E-value above 1e-6), no CDR3, stop codons, out-of-frame junctions, or ambiguous translated residues. V3J clonotypes were defined as sequences sharing an identical inferred V gene, J gene, and CDR3 amino acid sequence. The percentage overlap between two repertoires was calculated by dividing the number of shared unique clonotypes by the size of the smaller repertoire. Richness of each repertoire was evaluated using RTK rarefaction, the Chao1 estimator, and Recon v2.1 estimates of unobserved clonotypes. Generation probabilities for all TCRbeta clonotypes obtained by the gDNA method from a handful of donors were computed using OLGA. The immuneACCESS repertoire file appears here via TCRdb, limited to in-frame rearrangements. These files lack a portion of the clones; in checked studies, under half of the deficit traces to unresolved V genes, and the cause of the others is not known. That table supplies the V and J calls and clone size; D and trimming were determined from the DNA. The sample table holds some 2,500,000 clones, of which 92% were seen once. More than 0.35% of the sample is in the top ten clones.

This TCR came from a man aged 18 to 29 in good health. Some clones in this sample may be carry-over from other donors' samples. The sequence joins TRBV7-2 to TRBJ1-6; no D gene is confidently identified. Sequencing used naive CD4+ T cells from PBMCs. The sample's cell subset or site label is to be understood as: CD45RA+ positively selected. The CDR3 has the sequence CASSLEAQTRPNSPLHF. Here is the DNA: TGTGCCAGCAGCTTAGAAGCCCAGACAAGACCTAATTCACCCCTCCACTTT.